The clone carrying this T cell receptor (beta chain) was picked up many times. With V trimmed by 4 bases and J by 4 bases, 7 bases remained unmatched. Germline CDR1 and CDR2: DFQATT and SNEGSKA (reference sequence). The CDR3 runs 14 residues. TCRdb re-called the 5' RACE reads through MiXCR, storing one row per CDR3 protein. The sample shows roughly 53,000 distinct CDR3 sequences, about 10% of them seen only once. The data belong to a study of early T cells in non-severe SARS-CoV-2 infection. The chain recombines TRBV20-1 with TRBJ2-5, with 9 nucleotides matching TRBD1. The specimen sequenced was whole blood. The receptor was derived from an adult who was a healthcare worker with PCR-confirmed SARS-CoV-2 infection or an uninfected control (not recorded which). The CDR3, as DNA: TGCAGTGCTACCGACAGGGGGTTACGAGAGACCCAGTACTTC. This codes for CSATDRGLRETQYF.